This TCR beta chain comes out of a study of technical replicates of blood from a handful of donors. Germline V CDR1 and CDR2: SGHTA, FQGNSA. The ends lost 5 bases at V and 7 bases at J; junction bases unmatched: 5. The CDR3 has 14 amino acids. Measured with immunoSEQ multiplex PCR; TCRdb has only the in-frame clones, and not every one. The sample yields roughly 60,000 clones, 91% seen once. The count of this clone is one. J is TRBJ1-6 and V is TRBV7-2; 7 bases are shared with TRBD1. Sequencing was performed on PBMCs. The clonotype comes from a human donor in good health. Some clones in this sample may be carry-over from other donors' samples. CDR3 sequence reads: CASSPGQPNSPLHF. The CDR3, as DNA: TGTGCCAGCAGCCCGGGACAGCCGAATTCACCCCTCCACTTT.